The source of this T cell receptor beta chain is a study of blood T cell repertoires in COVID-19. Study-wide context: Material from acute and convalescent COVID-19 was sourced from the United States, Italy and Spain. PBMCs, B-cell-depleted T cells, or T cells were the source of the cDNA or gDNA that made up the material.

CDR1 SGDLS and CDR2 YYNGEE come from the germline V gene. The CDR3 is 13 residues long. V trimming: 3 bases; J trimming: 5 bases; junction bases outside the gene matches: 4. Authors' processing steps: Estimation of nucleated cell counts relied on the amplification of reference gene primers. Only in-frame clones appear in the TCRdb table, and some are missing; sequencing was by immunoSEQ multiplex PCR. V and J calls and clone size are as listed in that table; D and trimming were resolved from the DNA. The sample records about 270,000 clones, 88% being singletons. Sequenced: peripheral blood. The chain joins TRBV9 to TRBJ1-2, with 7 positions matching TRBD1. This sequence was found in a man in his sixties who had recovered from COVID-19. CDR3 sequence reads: CASSDTGDYGYTF. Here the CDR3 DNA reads TGTGCCAGCAGCGACACAGGGGATTATGGCTACACCTTC.